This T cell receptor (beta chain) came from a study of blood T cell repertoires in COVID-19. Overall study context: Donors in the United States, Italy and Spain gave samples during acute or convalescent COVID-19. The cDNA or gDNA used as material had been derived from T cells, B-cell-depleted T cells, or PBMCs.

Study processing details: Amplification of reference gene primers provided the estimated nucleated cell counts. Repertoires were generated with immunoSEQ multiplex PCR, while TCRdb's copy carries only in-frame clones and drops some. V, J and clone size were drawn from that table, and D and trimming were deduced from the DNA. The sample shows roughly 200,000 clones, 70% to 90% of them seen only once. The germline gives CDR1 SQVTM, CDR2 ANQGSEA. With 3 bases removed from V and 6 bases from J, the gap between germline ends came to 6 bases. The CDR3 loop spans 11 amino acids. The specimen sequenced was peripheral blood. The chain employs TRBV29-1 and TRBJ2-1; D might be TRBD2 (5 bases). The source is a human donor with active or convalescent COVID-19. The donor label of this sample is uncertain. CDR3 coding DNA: TGCAGCGTTGATCGGGGCAATGAGCAGTTCTTC. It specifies CSVDRGNEQFF.